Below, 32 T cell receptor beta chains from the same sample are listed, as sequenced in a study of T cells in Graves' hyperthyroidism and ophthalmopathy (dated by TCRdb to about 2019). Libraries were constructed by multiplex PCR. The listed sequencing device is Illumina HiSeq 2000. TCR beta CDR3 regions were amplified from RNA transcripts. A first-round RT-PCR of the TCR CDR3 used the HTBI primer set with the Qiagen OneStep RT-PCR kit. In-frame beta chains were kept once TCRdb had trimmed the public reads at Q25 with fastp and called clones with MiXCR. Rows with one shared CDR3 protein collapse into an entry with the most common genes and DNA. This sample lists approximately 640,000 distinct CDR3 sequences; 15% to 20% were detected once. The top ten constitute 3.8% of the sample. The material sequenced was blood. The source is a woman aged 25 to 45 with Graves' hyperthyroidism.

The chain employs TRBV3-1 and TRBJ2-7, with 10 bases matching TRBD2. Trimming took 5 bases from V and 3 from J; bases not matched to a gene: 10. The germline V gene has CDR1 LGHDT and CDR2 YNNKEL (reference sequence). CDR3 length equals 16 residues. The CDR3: CASSKEGRLAGYEQYF. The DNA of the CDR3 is TGTGCCAGCAGCAAGGAAGGAAGACTAGCGGGCTACGAGCAGTACTTC.

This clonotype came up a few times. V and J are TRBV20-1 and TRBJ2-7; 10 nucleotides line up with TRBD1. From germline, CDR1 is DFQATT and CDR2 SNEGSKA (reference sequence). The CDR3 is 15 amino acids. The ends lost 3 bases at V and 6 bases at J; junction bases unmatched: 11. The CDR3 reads CSASSGTGAFGEQYF. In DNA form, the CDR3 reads TGCAGTGCTAGTTCCGGGACAGGGGCCTTTGGCGAGCAGTACTTC.

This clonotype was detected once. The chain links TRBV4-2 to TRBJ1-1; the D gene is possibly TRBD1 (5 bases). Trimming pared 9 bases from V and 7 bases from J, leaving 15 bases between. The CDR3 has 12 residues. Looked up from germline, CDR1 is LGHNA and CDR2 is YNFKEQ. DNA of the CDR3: TGTGCCAGTTCTCACGGGGGGGATGAAGCTTTCTTT. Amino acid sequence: CASSHGGDEAFF.

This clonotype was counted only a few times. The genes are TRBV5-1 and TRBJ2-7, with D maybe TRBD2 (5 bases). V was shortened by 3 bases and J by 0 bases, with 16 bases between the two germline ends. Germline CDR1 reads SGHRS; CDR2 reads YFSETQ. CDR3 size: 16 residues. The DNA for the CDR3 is TGCGCCAGCAGCTCTTCCATGAGGGAGAGCTCCTACGAGCAGTACTTC. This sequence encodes CASSSSMRESSYEQYF.

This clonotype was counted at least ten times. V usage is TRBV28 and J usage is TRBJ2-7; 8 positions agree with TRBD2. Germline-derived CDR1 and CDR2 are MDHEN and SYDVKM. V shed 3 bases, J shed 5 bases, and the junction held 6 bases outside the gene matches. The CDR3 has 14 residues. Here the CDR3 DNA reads TGTGCCAGCAGTTTTAGCGGGACTCTCAACGAGCAGTACTTC. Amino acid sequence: CASSFSGTLNEQYF. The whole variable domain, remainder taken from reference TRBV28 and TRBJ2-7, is DVKVTQSSRYLVKRTGEKVFLECVQDMDHENMFWYRQDPGLGLRLIYFSYDVKMKEKGDIPEGYSVSREKKERFSLILESASTNQTSMYLCASSFSGTLNEQYFGPGTRLTVT.

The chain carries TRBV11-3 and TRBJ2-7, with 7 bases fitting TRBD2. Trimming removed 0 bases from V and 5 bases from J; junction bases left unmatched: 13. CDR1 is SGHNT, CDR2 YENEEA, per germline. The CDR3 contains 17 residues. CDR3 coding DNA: TGTGCCAGCAGCTTAGATCCCCCCAAGGGAGGGGAGAACGAGCAGTACTTC. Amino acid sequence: CASSLDPPKGGENEQYF.

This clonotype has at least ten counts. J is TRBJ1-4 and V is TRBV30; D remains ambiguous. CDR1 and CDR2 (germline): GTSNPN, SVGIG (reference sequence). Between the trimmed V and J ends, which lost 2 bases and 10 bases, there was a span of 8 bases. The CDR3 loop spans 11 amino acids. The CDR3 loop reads CAWSIPGKLFF. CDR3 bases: TGTGCCTGGAGTATTCCCGGAAAACTGTTTTTT.

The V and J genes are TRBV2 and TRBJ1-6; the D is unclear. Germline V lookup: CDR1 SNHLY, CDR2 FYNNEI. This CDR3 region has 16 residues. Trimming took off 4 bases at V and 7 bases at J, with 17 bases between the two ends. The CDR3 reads CASSVGSRTMNSPLHF. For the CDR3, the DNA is TGTGCCAGCAGTGTGGGCTCGAGAACAATGAATTCACCCCTCCACTTT.

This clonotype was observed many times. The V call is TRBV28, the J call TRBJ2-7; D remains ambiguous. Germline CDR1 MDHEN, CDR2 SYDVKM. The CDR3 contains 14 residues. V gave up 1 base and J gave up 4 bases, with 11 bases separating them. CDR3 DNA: TGTGCCAGCAGTTTATCCGGCGTGTCGTACGAGCAGTACTTC. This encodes CASSLSGVSYEQYF.

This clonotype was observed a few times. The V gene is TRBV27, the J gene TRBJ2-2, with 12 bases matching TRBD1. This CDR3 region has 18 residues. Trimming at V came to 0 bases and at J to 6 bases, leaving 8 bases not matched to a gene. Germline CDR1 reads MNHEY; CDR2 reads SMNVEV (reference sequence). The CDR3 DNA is TGTGCCAGCAGTTTATCGGTAGGGGGACAGGGGGCTTCCGGGGAGCTGTTTTTT. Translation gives CASSLSVGGQGASGELFF.

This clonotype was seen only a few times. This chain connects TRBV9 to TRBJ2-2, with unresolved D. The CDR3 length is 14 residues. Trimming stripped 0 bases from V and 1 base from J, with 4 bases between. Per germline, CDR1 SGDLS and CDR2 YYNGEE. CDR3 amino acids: CASSVVLNTGELFF. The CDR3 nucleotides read TGTGCCAGCAGCGTAGTCCTGAACACCGGGGAGCTGTTTTTT. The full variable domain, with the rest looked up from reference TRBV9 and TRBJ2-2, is DSGVTQTPKHLITATGQRVTLRCSPRSGDLSVYWYQQSLDQGLQFLIQYYNGEERAKGNILERFSAQQFPDLHSELNLSSLELGDSALYFCASSVVLNTGELFFGEGSRLTVL.

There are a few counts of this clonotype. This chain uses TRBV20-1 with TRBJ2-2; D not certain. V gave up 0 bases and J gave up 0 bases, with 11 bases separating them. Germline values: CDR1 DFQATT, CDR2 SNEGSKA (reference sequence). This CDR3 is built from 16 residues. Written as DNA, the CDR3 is TGCAGTGCTAGAGACCGGACCACCGCGAACACCGGGGAGCTGTTTTTT. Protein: CSARDRTTANTGELFF.

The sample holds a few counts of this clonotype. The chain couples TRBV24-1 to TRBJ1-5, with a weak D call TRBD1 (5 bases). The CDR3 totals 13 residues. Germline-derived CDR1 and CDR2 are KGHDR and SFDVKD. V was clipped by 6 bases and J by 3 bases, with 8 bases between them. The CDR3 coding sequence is TGTGCCACCAGTACAGGTACCAATCAGCCCCAGCATTTT. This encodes CATSTGTNQPQHF.

The chain's CDR3 is CASTPQGRDGQPQHF. The DNA of the CDR3 is TGTGCCAGCACCCCACAGGGGCGCGACGGTCAGCCCCAGCATTTT. The rearrangement joins TRBV6-2 or TRBV6-3 to TRBJ1-5, with TRBD1 matching over 7 bases. CDR1 MNHEY and CDR2 SVGEGT come from the germline V gene. The CDR3 sequence is 15 residues long. The J segment lost 6 bases and the V segment lost 7 bases, leaving 12 bases of the junction unmatched.

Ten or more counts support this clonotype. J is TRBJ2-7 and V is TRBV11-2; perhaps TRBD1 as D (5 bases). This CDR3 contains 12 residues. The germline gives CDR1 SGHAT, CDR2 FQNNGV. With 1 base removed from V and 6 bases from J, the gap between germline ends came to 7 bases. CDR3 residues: CASSLGQIEQYF. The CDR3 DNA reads TGTGCCAGCAGCTTAGGACAGATCGAGCAGTACTTC.

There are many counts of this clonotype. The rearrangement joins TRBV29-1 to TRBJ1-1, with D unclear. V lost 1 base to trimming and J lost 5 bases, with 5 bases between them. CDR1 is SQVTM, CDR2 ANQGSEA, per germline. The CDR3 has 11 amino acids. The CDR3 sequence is CSVEGGTEAFF. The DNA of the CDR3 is TGCAGCGTTGAAGGGGGAACTGAAGCTTTCTTT.

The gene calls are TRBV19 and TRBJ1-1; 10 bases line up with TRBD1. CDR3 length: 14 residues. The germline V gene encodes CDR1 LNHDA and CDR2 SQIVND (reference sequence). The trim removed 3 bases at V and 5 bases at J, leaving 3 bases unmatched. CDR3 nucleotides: TGTGCCAGTAGTATCGGACAGGGGGATACTGAAGCTTTCTTT. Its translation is CASSIGQGDTEAFF.

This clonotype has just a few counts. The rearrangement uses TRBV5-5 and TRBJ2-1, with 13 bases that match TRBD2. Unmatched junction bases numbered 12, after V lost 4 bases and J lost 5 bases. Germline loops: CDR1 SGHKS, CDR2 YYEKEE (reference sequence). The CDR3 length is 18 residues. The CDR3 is CASSPRLAGGPPHNEQFF. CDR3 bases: TGTGCCAGCAGCCCCCGACTAGCGGGAGGCCCCCCACACAATGAGCAGTTCTTC. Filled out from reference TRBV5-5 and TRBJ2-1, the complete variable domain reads DAGVTQSPTHLIKTRGQQVTLRCSPISGHKSVSWYQQVLGQGPQFIFQYYEKEERGRGNFPDRFSARQFPNYSSELNVNALLLGDSALYLCASSPRLAGGPPHNEQFFGPGTRLTVL.

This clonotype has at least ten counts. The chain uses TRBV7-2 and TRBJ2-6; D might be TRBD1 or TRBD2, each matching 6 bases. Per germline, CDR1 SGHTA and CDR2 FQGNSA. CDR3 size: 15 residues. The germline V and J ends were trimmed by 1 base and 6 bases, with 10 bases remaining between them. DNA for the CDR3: TGTGCCAGCAGCTTAGAGGGGGGTAAGGCCAACGTCCTGACTTTC. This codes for CASSLEGGKANVLTF.

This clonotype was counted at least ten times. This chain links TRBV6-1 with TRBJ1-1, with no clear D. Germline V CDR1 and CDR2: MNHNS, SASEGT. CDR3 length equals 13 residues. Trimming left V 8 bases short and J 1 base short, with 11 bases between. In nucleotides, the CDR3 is TGTGCCAGCTGTCCCCCGGCGAACACTGAAGCTTTCTTT. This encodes CASCPPANTEAFF.

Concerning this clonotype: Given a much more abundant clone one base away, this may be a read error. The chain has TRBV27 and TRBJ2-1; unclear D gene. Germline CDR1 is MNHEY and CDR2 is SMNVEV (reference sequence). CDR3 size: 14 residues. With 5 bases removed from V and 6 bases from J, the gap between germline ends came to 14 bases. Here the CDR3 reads CASSPSPNSNEQFF. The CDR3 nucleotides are TGTGCCAGCAGTCCCTCACCCAACTCCAATGAGCAGTTCTTC.

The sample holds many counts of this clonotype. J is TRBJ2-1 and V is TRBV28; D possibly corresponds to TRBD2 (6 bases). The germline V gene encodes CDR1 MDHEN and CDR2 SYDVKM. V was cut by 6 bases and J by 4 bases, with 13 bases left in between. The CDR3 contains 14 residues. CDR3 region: CASRTRRGYNEQFF. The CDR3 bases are TGTGCCAGCAGGACAAGGAGGGGTTACAATGAGCAGTTCTTC.

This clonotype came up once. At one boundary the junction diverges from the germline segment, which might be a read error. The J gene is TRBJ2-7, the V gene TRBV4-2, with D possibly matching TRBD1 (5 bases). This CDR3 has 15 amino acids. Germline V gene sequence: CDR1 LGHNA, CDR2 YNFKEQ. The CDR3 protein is CASGQVQATSYEQYF. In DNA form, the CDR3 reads TGTGCCAGCGGCCAAGTACAGGCCACCTCCTACGAGCAGTACTTC.

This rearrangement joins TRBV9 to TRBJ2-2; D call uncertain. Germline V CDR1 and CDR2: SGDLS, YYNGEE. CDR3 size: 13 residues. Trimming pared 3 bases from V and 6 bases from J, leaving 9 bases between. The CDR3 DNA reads TGTGCCAGCAGCGCAATAAACCCCGGGGAGCTGTTTTTT. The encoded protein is CASSAINPGELFF.

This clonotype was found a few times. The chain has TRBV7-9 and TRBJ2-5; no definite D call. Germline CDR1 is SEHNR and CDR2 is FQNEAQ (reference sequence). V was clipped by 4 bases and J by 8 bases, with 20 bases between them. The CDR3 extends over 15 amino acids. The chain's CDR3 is CASSSTTDDLRTQYF. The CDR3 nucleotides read TGTGCCAGCAGCTCCACGACCGACGATCTAAGAACCCAGTACTTC.

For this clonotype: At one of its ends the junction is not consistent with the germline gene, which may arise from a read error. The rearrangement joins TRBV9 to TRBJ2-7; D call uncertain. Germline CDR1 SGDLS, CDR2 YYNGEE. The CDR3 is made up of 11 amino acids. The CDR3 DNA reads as TGTGCCGGCAGCCTTGGGAACGAGCAGTACTTC. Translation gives CAGSLGNEQYF.

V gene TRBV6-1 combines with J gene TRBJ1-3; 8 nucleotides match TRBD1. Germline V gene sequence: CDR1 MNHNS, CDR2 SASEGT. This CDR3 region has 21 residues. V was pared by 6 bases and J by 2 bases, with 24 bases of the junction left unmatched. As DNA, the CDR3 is TGTGCCAGCAGGCTAATGGGGTACGGACAGGGCGTACTCGGGCCTGGAAACACCATATATTTT. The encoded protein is CASRLMGYGQGVLGPGNTIYF.

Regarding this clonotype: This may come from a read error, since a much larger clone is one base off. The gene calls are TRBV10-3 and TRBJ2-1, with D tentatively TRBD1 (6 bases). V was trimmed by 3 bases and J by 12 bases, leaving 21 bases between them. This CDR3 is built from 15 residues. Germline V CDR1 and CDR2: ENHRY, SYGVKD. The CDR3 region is CAISDFRGRKGGQFF. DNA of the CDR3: TGTGCCATCAGTGACTTCCGGGGAAGGAAAGGGGGGCAGTTCTTC.

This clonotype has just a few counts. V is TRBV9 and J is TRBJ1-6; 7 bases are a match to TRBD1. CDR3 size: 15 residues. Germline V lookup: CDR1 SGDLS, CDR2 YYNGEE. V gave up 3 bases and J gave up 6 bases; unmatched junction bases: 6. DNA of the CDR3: TGTGCCAGCAGCGCGCGGGGACAGCTTAATTCACCCCTCCACTTT. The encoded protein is CASSARGQLNSPLHF.

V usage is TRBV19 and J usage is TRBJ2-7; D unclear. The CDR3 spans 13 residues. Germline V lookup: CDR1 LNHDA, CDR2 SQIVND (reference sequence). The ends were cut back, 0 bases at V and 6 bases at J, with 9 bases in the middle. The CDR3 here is CASSIDPSSEQYF. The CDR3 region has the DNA TGTGCCAGTAGTATAGATCCGTCGAGCGAGCAGTACTTC.

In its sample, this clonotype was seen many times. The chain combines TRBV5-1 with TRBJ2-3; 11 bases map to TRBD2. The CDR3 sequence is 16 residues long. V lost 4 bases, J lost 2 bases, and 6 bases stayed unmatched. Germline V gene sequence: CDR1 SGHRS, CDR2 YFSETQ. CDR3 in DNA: TGCGCCAGCAGCCCTGGGACTAGCGGATACACAGATACGCAGTATTTT. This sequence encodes CASSPGTSGYTDTQYF.

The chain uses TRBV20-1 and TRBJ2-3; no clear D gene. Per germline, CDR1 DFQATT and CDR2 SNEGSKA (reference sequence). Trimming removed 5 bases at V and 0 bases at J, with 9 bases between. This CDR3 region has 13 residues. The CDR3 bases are TGCAGTGCTCCGATCGGGAGCACAGATACGCAGTATTTT. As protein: CSAPIGSTDTQYF.